This T cell receptor (beta chain) appears in the sequencing data of a study of blood T cell repertoires in COVID-19. Those enrolled, adults aged roughly 18 to 89 years, came from under 25 US areas. CDR3 length equals 13 residues. Trimming removed 7 bases from V and 3 bases from J; junction bases left unmatched: 7. Germline loops: CDR1 SQVTM, CDR2 ANQGSEA. Study processing details: Reference gene primer amplification in the assay estimated nucleated cell counts. TCRdb's copy holds only in-frame clones and misses some; the assay was immunoSEQ multiplex PCR. The V and J calls and clone size are taken from that table; D and trimming were inferred from the DNA. Among about 400,000 clones listed, 70% to 90% were seen once.

The clonotype comes from a woman aged 18-29 years with acute COVID-19. Material for sequencing was PBMCs or T cells enriched from blood (not recorded which). V gene TRBV29-1 combines with J gene TRBJ1-1; TRBD1 matches at 8 bases. CDR3 loop: CSALGTGYTEAFF. The DNA for the CDR3 is TGCAGCGCCTTAGGGACAGGATACACTGAAGCTTTCTTT.